This TCR beta chain was sequenced in a study of PD-1 blockade in classical Hodgkin lymphoma. Study findings and constraints: Complete responders had baseline diversity similar to newly diagnosed patients.

Deletions cut 4 bases from V and 9 bases from J, with 11 bases between. CDR1 and CDR2 from the germline V gene are SGDLS and YYNGEE. CDR3 length: 12 amino acids. Data came from immunoSEQ multiplex PCR; TCRdb stores just in-frame clones and leaves some out. The sample gives fewer than 100,000 clones, just over 90% of which show up once; roughly 1.9% is in the top ten. A note on this clone: The antigen remains unidentified.

Time point specified: cycle 4 day 1 (C4D1), after less than seven weeks of nivolumab. The patients all showed relapse after autologous stem cell transplantation, while their brentuximab vedotin exposure varied. V and J are TRBV9 and TRBJ2-1; D ambiguous. The sequence derives from a human donor with classical Hodgkin lymphoma. The specimen was peripheral blood mononuclear cells (PBMCs), collected before the fourth cycle of nivolumab. The CDR3 spells CASSQLPREQFF. In nucleotides, the CDR3 is TGTGCCAGCAGCCAGCTCCCCCGTGAGCAGTTCTTC.